This TCR beta chain was obtained from a study of quantifying T cell responses using KT2 cells. Study summary: Reverse transcription used primers in the TCR alpha and beta constant regions. The second PCR ran as a qPCR until a predetermined fluorescence threshold was reached.

Unfractionated PBMC were spiked with known numbers of KT2 clone cells. V was trimmed by 3 bases and J by 5 bases, leaving 5 bases between them. CDR3 size: 12 residues. An oligo carrying a UMI was ligated to the cDNA 3' end. First-round PCR used around 4 cycles and beta primers RC1.1 and RC1.2 covering TRBC1 and TRBC2. One entry per CDR3 protein, called by TCRdb with MiXCR from the UMI-ligation and nested PCR reads. The sample carries more than 55,000 distinct CDR3 sequences, approximately 13% recorded once. The sample holds a few counts of this clonotype. The clonotype was recovered from a human donor. This rearrangement joins TRBV12-3 or TRBV12-4 to TRBJ1-5; D is uncertain. Sequencing was performed on PBMCs spiked with cells of the T cell clone KT2. CDR3 protein: CASSFQDQPQHF. DNA for the CDR3: TGTGCCAGCAGTTTTCAAGATCAGCCCCAGCATTTT.